This paragraph covers one T cell receptor beta chain sequence. Enrolled through a virtual design, the participants were between roughly 18 and 100 years of age and came from 24 US areas. Germline CDR1 reads LGHNA; CDR2 reads YSLEER. The CDR3 consists of 13 residues. Between the trimmed V and J ends, which lost 4 bases and 10 bases, there was a span of 16 bases. Generated by immunoSEQ multiplex PCR, the TCRdb table keeps only in-frame clones and is missing some. The table includes around 250,000 clones, over 75% detected once. These data are taken from a study of blood T cell repertoires in COVID-19. The sequencing sample was made of PBMCs or T cells enriched from blood (not recorded which). V and J are TRBV4-3 and TRBJ1-1; D might be TRBD1 (6 bases). The receptor's source is a woman in her fifties or sixties with acute COVID-19. The CDR3 reads CASSRTAGFVAFF. The DNA of the CDR3 is TGCGCCAGCAGCCGGACAGCTGGCTTCGTAGCTTTCTTT.